The TCR beta chain under discussion was sequenced for a study of blood T cell repertoires in COVID-19. Patients at the Seattle site were enrolled during active infection and followed longitudinally. In the study's own analysis: The authors estimated nucleated cell counts from reference gene primer amplification. Method: immunoSEQ multiplex PCR; TCRdb's copy keeps in-frame clones and lacks some. V and J calls and clone size are copied from that table; D and trimming were computed from the DNA. This sample has about 390,000 clones, with more than 70% found just once. This clonotype was sampled from a woman aged 60-75 years with COVID-19, enrolled during active disease. The specimen was peripheral blood.

The CDR3 here is CVRSLCWLSNQPQHF. The DNA of the CDR3 is TGTGTCAGAAGCTTGTGTTGGCTGAGCAATCAGCCCCAGCATTTT. This chain links TRBV7-5 with TRBJ1-5; the D segment call TRBD1 is taken from the table without a DNA check. TRBV7-5 represents a pseudogene. The CDR3 covers 15 residues.